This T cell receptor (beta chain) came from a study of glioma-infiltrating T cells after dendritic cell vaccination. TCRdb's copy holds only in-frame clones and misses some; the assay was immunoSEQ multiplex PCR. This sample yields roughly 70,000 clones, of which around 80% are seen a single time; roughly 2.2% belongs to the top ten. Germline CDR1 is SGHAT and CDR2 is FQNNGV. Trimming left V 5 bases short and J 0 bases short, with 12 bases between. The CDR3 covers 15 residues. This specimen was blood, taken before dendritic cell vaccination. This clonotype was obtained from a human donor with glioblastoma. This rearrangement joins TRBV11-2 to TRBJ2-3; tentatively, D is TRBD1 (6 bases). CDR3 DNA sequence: TGTGCCAGCAGCGCTTGGGACACTAGCACAGATACGCAGTATTTT. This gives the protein CASSAWDTSTDTQYF.